These T cell receptor beta chains were read from a single sample in a study of T cells in Graves' hyperthyroidism and ophthalmopathy. TCRdb reanalysed the multiplex PCR reads using MiXCR and keeps one entry per CDR3 protein. The data show 300,000 to 350,000 distinct CDR3 sequences, 16% seen once. The sequenced sample was blood. Source of these receptors: a man aged 25-45 years with Graves' hyperthyroidism. CDR3s include the opening cysteine and the closing phenylalanine or tryptophan. The D gene is left open where the match is weak. Rows give clone size only sometimes, using once, few, many, or a class for an expanded clone.

TRBV7-8	many	NA	TRBJ2-5	TGTGCCAGCAGCTTAGCCCCCTCGCCGGGGGAAGAGACCCAGTACTTC	CASSLAPSPGEETQYF
TRBV19	few	NA	TRBJ1-1	TGTGCCAGTAGTACGGAAGGGTACACTGAAGCTTTCTTT	CASSTEGYTEAFF
TRBV12-3/TRBV12-4	many	TRBD1	TRBJ2-7	TGTGCCAGCAGTTTAGCGGACAGGGGCTACGAGCAGTACTTC	CASSLADRGYEQYF
TRBV20-1	many	TRBD2	TRBJ2-1	TGCAGTGCCGTCGTAGCGGGAGGGCCCTCCTACAATGAGCAGTTCTTC	CSAVVAGGPSYNEQFF
TRBV29-1	few	NA	TRBJ1-1	TGCAGCGTTCTAATTGACGGAATGAACACTGAAGCTTTCTTT	CSVLIDGMNTEAFF
TRBV18	many	NA	TRBJ2-3	TGTGCCAGCTCACCGACGGGCCTCGAGGATACGCAGTATTTT	CASSPTGLEDTQYF
TRBV4-1	NA	NA	TRBJ1-4	TGCGCCAGCAGCCAAGAAGTCGGGATCGTCGGGGAAAAACTGTTTTTT	CASSQEVGIVGEKLFF
TRBV30	many	NA	TRBJ1-2	TGTGCCTGGAGTTCCGGGACCGCCTATGGCTACACCTTC	CAWSSGTAYGYTF
TRBV28	many	NA	TRBJ2-3	TGTGCCAGCAGTTTATGGGGCTCGGGAGCTGGCACAGATACGCAGTATTTT	CASSLWGSGAGTDTQYF
TRBV18	few	NA	TRBJ1-6	TGTGCCAGCTCACCCACAGCAGAAAGCTCCTATAATTCACCCCTCCACTTT	CASSPTAESSYNSPLHF
TRBV20-1	many	TRBD2	TRBJ2-5	TGCAGTGCCCCCTTTAGCGGGAGGGAGACCCAGTACTTC	CSAPFSGRETQYF
TRBV27	few	NA	TRBJ2-5	TGTGCCAGCAGTTCCCTCGCGGGCCTGCCAGAGACCCAGTACTTC	CASSSLAGLPETQYF
TRBV6-1	many	TRBD1	TRBJ1-5	TGTGCCAGCAGTGAGGGACAGTTGTATGCGGATCAGCCCCAGCATTTT	CASSEGQLYADQPQHF
TRBV3-1	many	TRBD2	TRBJ2-3	TGTGCCAGCAGCCGAGCGGGAGGGGCAGATACGCAGTATTTT	CASSRAGGADTQYF
TRBV28	many	TRBD2	TRBJ2-3	TGTGCCAGCAGTCTCACCTCTAGCGGGAGTGTTACAGATACGCAGTATTTT	CASSLTSSGSVTDTQYF
TRBV2	many	TRBD2	TRBJ2-3	TGTGCCAGCAGTTCCGGGAGGGACACAGATACGCAGTATTTT	CASSSGRDTDTQYF
TRBV6-1	few	NA	TRBJ2-2	TGTGCCAGCAGTCCCGGGGGTGCGGGCCCGAACACCGGGGAGCTGTTTTTT	CASSPGGAGPNTGELFF
TRBV3-1	NA	NA	TRBJ2-5	TGTGCCAGCAGCCAATTCAGGGCCGGGACCCAGTACTTC	CASSQFRAGTQYF
TRBV30	NA	NA	TRBJ2-7	TGTGCCTGGGCCGGGGGACGGAACTCCTACGAGCAGTACTTC	CAWAGGRNSYEQYF
TRBV19	NA	TRBD1	TRBJ2-1	TGTGCCAGTAGAGGACAGGGGCCGGATGAGCAGTTCTTC	CASRGQGPDEQFF
TRBV28	NA	NA	TRBJ2-3	TGTGCCAGCAGTTTGGCAGGGGGGACAGTCCCAGATACGCAGTATTTT	CASSLAGGTVPDTQYF
TRBV19	few	NA	TRBJ1-5	TGTGCCAGTAGTGACGGTTCGCAGTGGAGCAATCAGCCCCAGCATTTT	CASSDGSQWSNQPQHF
TRBV27	many	NA	TRBJ2-3	TGTGCCAGCAGTCCCGAATGGGGGAGGACAGATACGCAGTATTTT	CASSPEWGRTDTQYF
TRBV20-1	many	NA	TRBJ1-1	TGCAGTGCCCAGTTAGGGATGAACACTGAAGCTTTCTTT	CSAQLGMNTEAFF
TRBV19	many	NA	TRBJ1-1	TGTGCCAGTAGTCTTGGACAGACCTACACTGAAGCTTTCTTT	CASSLGQTYTEAFF
TRBV3-1	many	NA	TRBJ1-2	TGTGCCAGCAGCCCAACACGGGGGGCCTATGGCTACACCTTC	CASSPTRGAYGYTF
TRBV6-6	many	TRBD1	TRBJ1-5	TGTGCCAGCAGTTACTCCGGACAGGGGGATCAGCCCCAGCATTTT	CASSYSGQGDQPQHF
TRBV28	many	TRBD1	TRBJ1-5	TGTGCCAGCAGAAAACAGGGGGCGCCAGGTCAGCCCCAGCATTTT	CASRKQGAPGQPQHF
TRBV20-1	NA	TRBD2	TRBJ2-3	TGCAGTGCTACCCCTTGGAGCGGGAGTGGGAACACAGATACGCAGTATTTT	CSATPWSGSGNTDTQYF
TRBV24-1	many	NA	TRBJ2-1	TGTGCCACCAGTGACTCCGGGCGTCTTAGCTACAATGAGCAGTTCTTC	CATSDSGRLSYNEQFF